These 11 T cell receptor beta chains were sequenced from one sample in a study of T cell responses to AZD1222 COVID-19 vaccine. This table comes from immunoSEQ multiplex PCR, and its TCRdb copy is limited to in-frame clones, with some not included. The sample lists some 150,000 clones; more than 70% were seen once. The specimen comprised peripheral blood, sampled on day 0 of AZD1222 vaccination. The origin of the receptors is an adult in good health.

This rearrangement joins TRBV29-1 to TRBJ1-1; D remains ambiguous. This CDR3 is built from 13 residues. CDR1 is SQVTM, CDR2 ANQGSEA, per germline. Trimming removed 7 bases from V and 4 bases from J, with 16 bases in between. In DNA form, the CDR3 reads TGCAGCGCTGGAGGCGCTCGTGGCACTGAAGCTTTCTTT. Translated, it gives CSAGGARGTEAFF.

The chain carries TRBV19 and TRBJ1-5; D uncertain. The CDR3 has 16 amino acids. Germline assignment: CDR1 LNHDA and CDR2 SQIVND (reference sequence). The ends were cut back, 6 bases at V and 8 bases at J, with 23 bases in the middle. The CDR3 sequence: CASSSPPTPEWKPQHF. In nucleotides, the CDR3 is TGTGCCAGTAGCTCCCCCCCGACACCAGAATGGAAGCCCCAGCATTTT.

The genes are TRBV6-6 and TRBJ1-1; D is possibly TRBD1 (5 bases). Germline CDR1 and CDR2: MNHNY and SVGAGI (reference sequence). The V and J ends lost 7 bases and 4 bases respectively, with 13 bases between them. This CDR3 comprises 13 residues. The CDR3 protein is CASTPQGTTEAFF. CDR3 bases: TGTGCCAGCACCCCCCAGGGTACCACTGAAGCTTTCTTT.

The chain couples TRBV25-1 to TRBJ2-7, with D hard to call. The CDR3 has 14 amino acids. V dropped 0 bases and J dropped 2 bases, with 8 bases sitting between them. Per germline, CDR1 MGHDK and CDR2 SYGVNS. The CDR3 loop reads CASSEYRRTYEQYF. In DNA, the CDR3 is TGTGCCAGCAGTGAATATCGCAGGACCTACGAGCAGTACTTC.

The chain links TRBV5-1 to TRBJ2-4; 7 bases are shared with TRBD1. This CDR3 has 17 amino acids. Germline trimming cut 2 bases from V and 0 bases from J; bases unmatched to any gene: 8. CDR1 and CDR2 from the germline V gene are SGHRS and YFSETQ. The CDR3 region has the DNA TGCGCCAGCAGCTTTGTCCCGGGACAGCAAGCCAAAAACATTCAGTACTTC. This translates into CASSFVPGQQAKNIQYF.

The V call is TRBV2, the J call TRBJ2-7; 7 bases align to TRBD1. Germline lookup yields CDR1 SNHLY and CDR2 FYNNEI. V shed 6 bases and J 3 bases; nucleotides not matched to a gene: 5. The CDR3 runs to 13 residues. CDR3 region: CASSLGQIYEQYF. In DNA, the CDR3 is TGTGCCAGCAGCCTGGGACAGATCTACGAGCAGTACTTC.

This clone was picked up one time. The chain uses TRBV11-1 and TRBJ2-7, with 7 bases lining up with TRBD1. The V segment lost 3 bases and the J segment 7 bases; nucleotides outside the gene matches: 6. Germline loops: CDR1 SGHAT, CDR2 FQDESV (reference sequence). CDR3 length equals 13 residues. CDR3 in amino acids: CASSFIRGREQYF. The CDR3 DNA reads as TGTGCCAGCAGCTTTATAAGGGGGCGGGAGCAGTACTTC. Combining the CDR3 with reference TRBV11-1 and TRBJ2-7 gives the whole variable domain EAEVAQSPRYKITEKSQAVAFWCDPISGHATLYWYRQILGQGPELLVQFQDESVVDDSQLPKDRFSAERLKGVDSTLKIQPAELGDSAMYLCASSFIRGREQYFGPGTRLTVT.

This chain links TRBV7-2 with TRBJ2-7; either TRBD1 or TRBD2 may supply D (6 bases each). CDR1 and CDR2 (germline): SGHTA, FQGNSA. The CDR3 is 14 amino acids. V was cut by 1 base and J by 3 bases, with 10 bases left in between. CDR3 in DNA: TGTGCCAGCAGCTTAGGCGGGACAAGCTACGAGCAGTACTTC. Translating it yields CASSLGGTSYEQYF.

The CDR3 sequence: CASSSSQETQYF. The CDR3 DNA sequence: TGTGCCAGCAGTTCTTCTCAAGAGACCCAGTACTTC. V and J are TRBV12-3 or TRBV12-4 and TRBJ2-5; D gene unclear. Deletions cut 4 bases from V and 2 bases from J, with 5 bases between. CDR3 length equals 12 residues.

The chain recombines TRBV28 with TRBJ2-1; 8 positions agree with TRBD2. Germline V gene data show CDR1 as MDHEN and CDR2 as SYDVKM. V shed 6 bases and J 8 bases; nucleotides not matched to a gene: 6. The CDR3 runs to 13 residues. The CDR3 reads CASSPGTRHEQFF. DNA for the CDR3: TGTGCCAGCAGCCCCGGGACTAGACATGAGCAGTTCTTC. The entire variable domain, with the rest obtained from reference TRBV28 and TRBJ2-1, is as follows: DVKVTQSSRYLVKRTGEKVFLECVQDMDHENMFWYRQDPGLGLRLIYFSYDVKMKEKGDIPEGYSVSREKKERFSLILESASTNQTSMYLCASSPGTRHEQFFGPGTRLTVL.

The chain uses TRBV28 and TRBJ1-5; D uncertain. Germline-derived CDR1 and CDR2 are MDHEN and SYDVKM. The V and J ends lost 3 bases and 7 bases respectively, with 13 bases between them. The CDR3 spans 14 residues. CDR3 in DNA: TGTGCCAGCAGTTTCGTCTTATCGGGGCAGCCCCAGCATTTT. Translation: CASSFVLSGQPQHF. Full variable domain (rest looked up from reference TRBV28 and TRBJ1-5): DVKVTQSSRYLVKRTGEKVFLECVQDMDHENMFWYRQDPGLGLRLIYFSYDVKMKEKGDIPEGYSVSREKKERFSLILESASTNQTSMYLCASSFVLSGQPQHFGDGTRLSIL.